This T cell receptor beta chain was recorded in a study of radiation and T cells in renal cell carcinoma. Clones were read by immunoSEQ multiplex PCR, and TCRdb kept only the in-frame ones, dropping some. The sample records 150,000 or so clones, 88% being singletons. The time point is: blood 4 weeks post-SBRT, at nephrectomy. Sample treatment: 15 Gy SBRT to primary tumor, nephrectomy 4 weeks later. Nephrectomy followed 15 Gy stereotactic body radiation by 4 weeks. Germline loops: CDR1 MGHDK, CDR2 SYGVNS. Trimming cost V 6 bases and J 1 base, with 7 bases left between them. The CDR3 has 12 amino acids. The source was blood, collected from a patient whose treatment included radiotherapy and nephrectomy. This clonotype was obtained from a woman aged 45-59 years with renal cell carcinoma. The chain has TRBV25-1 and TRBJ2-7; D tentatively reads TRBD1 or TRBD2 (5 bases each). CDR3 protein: CASRGPSYEQYF. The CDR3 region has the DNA TGTGCCAGCAGGGGACCTTCCTACGAGCAGTACTTC.